This T cell receptor beta chain was sequenced for a study of cytomegalovirus exposure and HLA in healthy donors. This clone was counted a few times. Primers: 60 Vbeta forward and 13 Jbeta reverse. The method was immunoSEQ multiplex PCR; TCRdb's version includes in-frame clones alone and lacks a portion of them. The profile shows 75,000 to 100,000 clones, about 80% of them singletons. In germline, CDR1 is SGDLS, CDR2 YYNGEE. Trimming at V came to 3 bases and at J to 2 bases, leaving 7 bases not matched to a gene. CDR3 length: 16 residues. The chain combines TRBV9 with TRBJ1-1; TRBD1 aligns across 10 bases. The source of this sequence is a man aged 40-50 years in good health and CMV-seronegative. Sequenced material: PBMCs. CDR3 in amino acids: CASSAGQGGFNTEAFF. CDR3 sequence (DNA): TGTGCCAGCAGCGCCGGACAGGGGGGGTTTAACACTGAAGCTTTCTTT.